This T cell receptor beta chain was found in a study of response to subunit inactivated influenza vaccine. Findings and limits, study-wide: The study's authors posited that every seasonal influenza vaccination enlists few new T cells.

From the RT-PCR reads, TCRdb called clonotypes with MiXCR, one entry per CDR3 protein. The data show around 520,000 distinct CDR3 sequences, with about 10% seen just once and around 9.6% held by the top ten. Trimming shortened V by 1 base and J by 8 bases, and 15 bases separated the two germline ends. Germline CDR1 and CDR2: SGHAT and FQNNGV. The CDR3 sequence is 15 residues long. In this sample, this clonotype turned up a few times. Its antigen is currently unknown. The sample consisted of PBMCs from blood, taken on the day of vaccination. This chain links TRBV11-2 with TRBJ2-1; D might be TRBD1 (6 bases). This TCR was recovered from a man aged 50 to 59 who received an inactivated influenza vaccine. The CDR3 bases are TGTGCCAGCAGCTTAGGGATTAACAGGGTCCATGAGCAGTTCTTC. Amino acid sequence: CASSLGINRVHEQFF. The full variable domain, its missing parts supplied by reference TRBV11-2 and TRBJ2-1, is EAGVAQSPRYKIIEKRQSVAFWCNPISGHATLYWYQQILGQGPKLLIQFQNNGVVDDSQLPKDRFSAERLKGVDSTLKIQPAKLEDSAVYLCASSLGINRVHEQFFGPGTRLTVL.